A single sample is the source of the 11 T cell receptor beta chains below, sequenced in a study of human T cells and chemical hapten exposure. The study's library attached unique molecular identifiers to single cDNA molecules. From the reads, TCRdb called clonotypes with MiXCR, one entry per CDR3 protein. The repertoire holds about 500 distinct CDR3 sequences, with about 72% as singletons. Treatment described: therapeutic diphenylcyclopropenone sensitization with weekly scalp DPC. The sequencing here drew on whole blood, taken before DPC sensitization or 2, 6, or about 24 weeks after (not recorded which). These receptors all stem from an adult with alopecia areata. Some clones in this sample may be carry-over from other donors' samples. This table probably holds off-target reads from a library built for another chain.

This clonotype was seen only a few times. The chain carries TRBV20-1 and TRBJ1-5; D not resolved. This CDR3 spans 13 amino acids. The germline V and J ends were trimmed by 3 bases and 3 bases, with 9 bases remaining between them. Germline CDR1 and CDR2: DFQATT and SNEGSKA (reference sequence). CDR3 loop: CSARSQDNQPQHF. The CDR3 DNA is TGCAGTGCTAGGAGCCAGGACAATCAGCCCCAGCATTTT.

DNA of the CDR3: TGTGCCAGCAGCTCCGAAGGGGCTACGAGGAACACTGAAGCTTTCTTT. This gives the protein CASSSEGATRNTEAFF. This chain uses TRBV28 with TRBJ1-1; D may be TRBD1 (5 bases). V shed 6 bases and J shed 1 base, with 18 bases lying between them. The CDR3 has 16 amino acids. CDR1 and CDR2 from the germline V gene are MDHEN and SYDVKM.

A few counts support this clonotype. CDR3 in DNA: TGCAGCGTCACATTCGGGACAACCCACTCCTACGAGCAGTACTTC. Amino acids: CSVTFGTTHSYEQYF. The chain recombines TRBV29-1 with TRBJ2-7, with D perhaps TRBD1 (6 bases). Germline loops: CDR1 SQVTM, CDR2 ANQGSEA. The CDR3 extends over 15 amino acids. The V end lost 6 bases, the J end lost 0 bases, and 18 bases lay between the germline ends.

V is TRBV12-3 or TRBV12-4 and J is TRBJ2-3; maybe TRBD1 (5 bases). The CDR3 is 14 residues long. Trimming stripped 3 bases from V and 6 bases from J, with 13 bases between. The CDR3 sequence: CASSFGGAGDTQYF. The CDR3 DNA follows: TGTGCCAGCAGTTTTGGTGGGGCAGGCGATACGCAGTATTTT.

The chain recombines TRBV4-1 with TRBJ2-6; D is tentatively TRBD1 or TRBD2 (5 bases each). Trimming stripped 1 base from V and 0 bases from J, with 13 bases between. The CDR3 sequence is 18 residues long. Per germline, CDR1 MGHRA and CDR2 YSYEKL. The CDR3 bases are TGCGCCAGCAGCCAAGCCGGGGCCGAGTACTCTGGGGCCAACGTCCTGACTTTC. Residues: CASSQAGAEYSGANVLTF.

V and J are TRBV6-4 and TRBJ2-3; 7 bases line up with TRBD2. Germline lookup yields CDR1 MRHNA and CDR2 SNTAGT. With V trimmed by 7 bases and J by 2 bases, 6 bases remained unmatched. The CDR3 covers 14 residues. CDR3: CASMGRVTTDTQYF. DNA of the CDR3: TGTGCCAGCATGGGGAGGGTGACCACAGATACGCAGTATTTT.

About this clonotype itself: One end of the junction does not line up with germline, which may come from a read error. The chain combines TRBV7-3 with TRBJ2-4; D is undetermined. The CDR3 consists of 16 residues. CDR1 is SGHTA and CDR2 is FQGTGA in the germline V gene. CDR3 DNA: TGTGCCAGCAGCTTAACTATGGCAGGACCCAAAAACATTCAATACTTC. This translates into CASSLTMAGPKNIQYF.

The V and J genes are TRBV7-9 and TRBJ2-7; a weak D match, TRBD1 (7 bases). The CDR3 consists of 14 residues. V shed 5 bases and J shed 0 bases, with 11 bases lying between them. CDR1 is SEHNR, CDR2 FQNEAQ, per germline (reference sequence). CDR3 nucleotide sequence: TGTGCCAGCAGCCTGCGGGACAGCTCCTACGAGCAGTACTTC. Amino acids: CASSLRDSSYEQYF.

V is TRBV7-9 and J is TRBJ2-7, with a tentative D call TRBD1 (6 bases). Between the trimmed V and J ends, which lost 5 bases and 9 bases, there was a span of 17 bases. Germline-derived CDR1 and CDR2 are SEHNR and FQNEAQ (reference sequence). This CDR3 comprises 13 residues. The CDR3 DNA reads as TGTGCCAGCAGCCCAATTTCAGGGGTCGGGCAGTACTTC. As protein: CASSPISGVGQYF.

The chain is built from TRBV5-1 and TRBJ2-1; D gene ambiguous. The CDR3 has 15 residues. The germline CDR1 and CDR2 sequences are SGHRS and YFSETQ. V lost 4 bases and J 1 base, leaving 12 bases between the germline ends. The CDR3 sequence is CASSGMGSSYNEQFF. Written as DNA, the CDR3 is TGCGCCAGCAGCGGCATGGGCAGTTCCTACAATGAGCAGTTCTTC.

The gene calls are TRBV4-3 and TRBJ2-5; D may be TRBD1 or TRBD2 (5 bases each). V was pared by 0 bases and J by 1 base, with 9 bases between. Germline CDR1 reads LGHNA; CDR2 reads YSLEER. The CDR3 extends over 15 amino acids. CDR3 loop: CASSQDWGIQETQYF. The CDR3, as DNA: TGCGCCAGCAGCCAAGACTGGGGGATCCAAGAGACCCAGTACTTC.